One sample yielded the 2 T cell receptor beta chains listed below, sequenced in a study of cytomegalovirus exposure and HLA in healthy donors (TCRdb year 2017). Libraries were constructed by the immunoSEQ multiplex PCR assay. For the multiplex PCR, a mixture combining 60 forward primers for TCR Vbeta segments and 13 reverse primers for TCR Jbeta segments was used. This is the immuneACCESS table as TCRdb keeps it, with only in-frame sequences that have V and J called. A part of the clones is gone; compared with another copy, unresolved V genes explain less than half, and the rest is unexplained. The sample table contains 72,000 or so clones; only one count was recorded for roughly 68% of them. 3% to 3.5% of the sample is in the top ten clones. The sequenced sample consisted of PBMCs. The receptors shown here come from a woman aged 50 to 65 in good health and CMV-seronegative.

The gene calls are TRBV7-2 and TRBJ1-2; unclear D gene. The CDR3 extends over 14 amino acids. Trimming cost V 2 bases and J 8 bases, with 15 bases left between them. Germline CDR1 SGHTA, CDR2 FQGNSA. DNA of the CDR3: TGTGCCAGCAGCTTACGGGAGGGTGTGGGGGGCTACACCTTC. Its translation is CASSLREGVGGYTF.

This clone has just a few counts. This rearrangement joins TRBV7-2 to TRBJ2-7; TRBD1 matches at 11 bases. CDR3 length: 14 residues. The germline V gene has CDR1 SGHTA and CDR2 FQGNSA. V trimming: 6 bases; J trimming: 6 bases; junction bases outside the gene matches: 7. The CDR3 region has the DNA TGTGCCAGCAGATCTGGGACAGGGGGTTTCGAGCAGTACTTC. Its translation: CASRSGTGGFEQYF.